One and the same sample provided the 10 T cell receptor beta chains below, sequenced in a study of blood T cell repertoires in COVID-19. TCRdb's copy holds only in-frame clones and misses some; the assay was immunoSEQ multiplex PCR. The table records about 370,000 clones, about 87% of them present only once. What was sequenced was peripheral blood. These receptors all come from a woman in her thirties with COVID-19, enrolled during active disease.

V is TRBV28 and J is TRBJ1-4; 8 bases are a match to TRBD1. With 9 bases clipped from V and 7 bases from J, the junction kept 7 bases outside the gene matches. The CDR3 has 13 residues. From germline, CDR1 is MDHEN and CDR2 SYDVKM. DNA for the CDR3: TGTGCCAGTAGAACAGGGGGGGGTGAAAAACTGTTTTTT. It translates to CASRTGGGEKLFF.

The genes are TRBV5-1 and TRBJ1-1, with 7 bases lining up with TRBD1. V lost 3 bases to trimming and J lost 4 bases; unmatched junction nucleotides: 6. The CDR3 runs to 14 residues. CDR1 and CDR2 (germline): SGHRS, YFSETQ. The chain's CDR3 is CASSWNRGSTEAFF. The CDR3 region has the DNA TGCGCCAGCAGCTGGAACAGGGGATCCACTGAAGCTTTCTTT.

The V and J genes are TRBV6-4 and TRBJ2-1, with 12 bases that match TRBD2. The CDR3 runs 15 residues. CDR1 and CDR2 (germline): MRHNA, SNTAGT. J was trimmed by 9 bases and V by 5 bases; bases with no gene match: 8. DNA for the CDR3: TGTGCCAGCAGTCTCGGACTAGCGGGATTTGGTGAGCAGTTCTTC. Its translation is CASSLGLAGFGEQFF.

V gene TRBV15 combines with J gene TRBJ2-7; 9 bases match TRBD1. Germline CDR1 reads LNHNV; CDR2 reads YYDKDF (reference sequence). V lost 3 bases to trimming and J lost 3 bases; unmatched junction nucleotides: 9. This CDR3 region has 16 residues. In DNA form, the CDR3 reads TGTGCCACCAGCAGGGGGGGGACAGGGACCCTCTACGAGCAGTACTTC. The encoded protein is CATSRGGTGTLYEQYF.

V usage is TRBV6-1 and J usage is TRBJ2-7, with 10 bases that match TRBD2. This CDR3 comprises 15 residues. Germline values: CDR1 MNHNS, CDR2 SASEGT. V gave up 3 bases and J gave up 2 bases; unmatched junction bases: 4. The CDR3 region is CASSDTSGETYEQYF. The CDR3, as DNA: TGTGCCAGCAGTGATACTAGCGGGGAGACCTACGAGCAGTACTTC.

The chain links TRBV6-5 to TRBJ2-7; TRBD2 matches at 7 bases. V trimming: 1 base; J trimming: 4 bases; junction bases outside the gene matches: 7. This CDR3 region has 15 residues. Per the germline V gene, CDR1 is MNHEY and CDR2 is SVGAGI. The CDR3 DNA follows: TGTGCCAGCAGTTACTTCGCGGGAGCTATTTACGAGCAGTACTTC. It specifies CASSYFAGAIYEQYF.

The V and J genes are TRBV7-2 and TRBJ2-2, with D unresolved. CDR3 length equals 15 residues. Between the trimmed V and J ends, which lost 2 bases and 1 base, there was a span of 8 bases. Germline CDR1 SGHTA, CDR2 FQGNSA. The CDR3 nucleotides are TGTGCCAGCAGCTTATATCCCGGGAACACCGGGGAGCTGTTTTTT. This translates into CASSLYPGNTGELFF.

The J gene is TRBJ1-4, the V gene TRBV11-2, with 8 bases identical to TRBD1. The germline CDR1 and CDR2 sequences are SGHAT and FQNNGV. Losses at the gene ends were 7 bases for V and 8 bases for J; bases not matched to a gene: 9. The CDR3 consists of 14 residues. This chain's CDR3 is CASNAGTGDEKLFF. The CDR3 DNA is TGTGCCAGCAACGCCGGGACAGGCGACGAAAAACTGTTTTTT.

The rearrangement uses TRBV18 and TRBJ1-5; TRBD1 matches 7 bases. The V gene end was trimmed by 2 bases and the J gene end by 6 bases; junction bases not matched to a gene: 10. The CDR3 runs 16 residues. Germline-derived CDR1 and CDR2 are KGHSH and LQKENI. CDR3 in amino acids: CASSPETGSLSQPQHF. In DNA form, the CDR3 reads TGTGCCAGCTCACCAGAGACAGGGTCCCTAAGTCAGCCCCAGCATTTT.

This sequence joins TRBV30 and TRBJ1-5; 8 bases agree with TRBD1. The germline gives CDR1 GTSNPN, CDR2 SVGIG (reference sequence). CDR3 length equals 15 residues. V was pared by 5 bases and J by 3 bases, with 9 bases of the junction left unmatched. CDR3 DNA sequence: TGTGCCTGGCAACCCGGGACAGGTATCAATCAGCCCCAGCATTTT. Its protein product is CAWQPGTGINQPQHF.